This T cell receptor (beta chain) was obtained from a study of CD8+ T cells in alopecia areata (dated by TCRdb to the late 2010s). Describing the broader study: The treated patients, all with moderate-to-severe alopecia areata, were enrolled in an open-label pilot trial of oral tofacitinib given at 5 to 10 mg twice daily. Tofacitinib was administered for 6 to 18 months, and 6 months of follow-up off drug were then conducted to assess delayed response and recurrence. The SALT score, which quantifies the percentage of affected scalp surface area, was used to measure disease severity in treated patients. The study used high-throughput TCRbeta sequencing to examine T cell clonal expansion in alopecia areata, in both the C3H/HeJ mouse model and human patients. Scalp tissue and sorted CD4+ and CD8+ peripheral blood T cells from patchy and totalis/universalis alopecia areata patients and from healthy controls were covered by human TCRbeta sequencing. Patients on tofacitinib were biopsied at baseline and after 4 and 24 weeks of treatment, and several of the patients also had a later scalp biopsy. Scalp clonality was compared across normal scalp (n=4), patchy alopecia areata scalp (n=8), and alopecia totalis/universalis scalp (n=8). The RNA source kit depended on sample type: the PAXgene miRNA kit for fixed scalp, the miRNeasy kit for PBMCs, and the RNeasy kit for mouse skin. TCRbeta CDR3 regions were amplified by immunoSEQ multiplex PCR with 35 Vbeta forward and 13 Jbeta reverse primers.

The method was the immunoSEQ multiplex PCR assay. For TCR sequencing, RNA was extracted from every sample and reverse transcribed into cDNA to serve as template. SuperScript III was used for first-strand cDNA synthesis, primed with a 2:1 mix of oligo-dT and random hexamers. A synthetic immune receptor repertoire was used to measure amplification bias, and any remaining bias was corrected computationally. The authors' analysis ran thus. Raw reads were preprocessed to remove errors, and CDR3 was defined according to IMGT conventions as the region from the conserved cysteine to phenylalanine. Clonality was computed by normalizing Shannon entropy by log2 of the number of productive unique TCRs and subtracting the result from 1. Whether each scalp clone was CD4 or CD8 was inferred by checking scalp TCRbeta sequences against the CD4 and CD8 repertoires from sorted blood. TCRdb carries this immuneACCESS record with in-frame sequences only. Its versions omit some clonotypes, under half of them owing to an unresolved V gene in the studies checked, with the rest unexplained. That table furnishes V, J and clone size, whereas the DNA furnished D and trimming. Recorded for this sample are approximately 300,000 clones; 58% of them occurred a single time. Under 2% of the sample rests with the top ten.

The germline V gene gives CDR1 as SQVTM and CDR2 as ANQGSEA. V is pruned by 6 bases and J by 4 bases, leaving 5 bases of the junction without a gene match. The CDR3 goes from the cysteine to the phenylalanine over 13 residues. Only the CDR3 part of the read is kept: 39 bases, read in frame from the first base. The full study reports these points: Tofacitinib significantly decreased scalp clonality and the number of expanded CD8+ clones among the top 100 scalp clones. Compared with mice, TCR sequences shared between patients were less clear, possibly partly because of HLA diversity across the patient population. Scalp TCR repertoire analysis is complicated because resident alphabeta T cells in normal human skin are also sequenced, whereas mouse skin is dominated by gammadelta T cells. Because the treated cohort was small and included a single nonresponder, larger studies are needed to assess links between baseline CD8+ expansion and response. Higher clonality and more expanded CD8+ clones were observed in lesional scalp than in normal scalp, particularly in alopecia totalis/universalis, a finding suggestive of antigenic drive. Many expanded lesional clones were found to persist in scalp and blood during tofacitinib treatment, and relapse after treatment cessation may be partly explained by this persistence.

This specimen's time point label, per the study, means: 20 to 30 weeks on oral tofacitinib. What the treatment or condition label conveys for this sample: oral pan-JAK inhibitor, 5-10 mg twice daily. From alopecia areata patients, peripheral blood was collected along with lesional scalp punch biopsies. PBMCs were isolated by density centrifugation and stained for CD3, CD4 and CD8, and CD4+ and CD8+ T cells were sorted on a FACSAria. To note about this clone: The antigen this receptor binds is unknown. Base-call qualities are not available, and no considerably larger clone is one nucleotide away.

The TCR was taken from a human donor with alopecia areata. This sequence uses TRBV29-1 and TRBJ1-1; TRBD1 fits 10 bases in the junction. This specimen consisted of CD4+ T cells sorted from blood, obtained at week 24, from a patient treated with tofacitinib. This receptor carries the CDR3 CSVGQGLVTEAFF. The nucleotides read TGCAGCGTGGGACAGGGGTTGGTCACTGAAGCTTTCTTT.